This record concerns one T cell receptor (beta chain) sequence. As originally analysed: How many nucleated cells were present was estimated from reference gene primer amplification. Some clones are missing from TCRdb's copy, which holds only in-frame ones; the method was immunoSEQ multiplex PCR. The D gene and trimming were derived from the DNA, and the V and J assignments and clone size from that table. The data show approximately 100,000 clones, 65% to 85% seen once. The data were obtained in a study of blood T cell repertoires in COVID-19. Study-wide context: COVID-19 samples collected from the United States, Italy and Spain covered acute and convalescent phases. T cells, B-cell-depleted T cells, or PBMCs supplied cDNA or gDNA.

The CDR3 loop spans 17 amino acids. The V gene lost 5 bases and the J gene lost 1 base, with 20 bases spanning the gap. The V gene's germline CDR1 is MDHEN and CDR2 SYDVKM. The sample was peripheral blood. This TCR was sampled from a man aged 60-69 years with acute or convalescent COVID-19. This chain links TRBV28 with TRBJ1-1; a weak D match, TRBD1 (6 bases). CDR3 DNA sequence: TGTGCCAGCAGTGACACCGACATTAAGACAGGGAACACTGAAGCTTTCTTT. Translating it yields CASSDTDIKTGNTEAFF.